This T cell receptor beta chain was documented in a study of cytomegalovirus exposure and HLA in healthy donors. The CDR3 is made up of 13 amino acids. Germline V gives CDR1 SGHDT, CDR2 YYEEEE. To note about this clone: The junction differs from germline at one of its ends, possibly a read error.

PCR used 60 Vbeta primers and 13 Jbeta primers. Profiling relied on immunoSEQ multiplex PCR, and the TCRdb table lists in-frame clones only, not all of them. There are approximately 110,000 clones in the sample; 73% occur only once, and 4% to 5% lies in the top ten. The sequenced sample was PBMCs. This chain joins TRBV5-6 and TRBJ2-7; TRBD2 matches 16 bases. The sequence derives from a woman aged 40 to 49 in good health and CMV-seronegative. In DNA, the CDR3 is TGTGCCAGCAGCTACGGGACTAGCGGGAGGGCCGTCTTC. Its translation: CASSYGTSGRAVF.